The 20 T cell receptor beta chains below all came from one sample that was sequenced in a study of T cell responses to AZD1222 COVID-19 vaccine. Here immunoSEQ multiplex PCR was the method, and the copy in TCRdb shows in-frame clones only, minus some. The profile shows more than 110,000 clones, 85% to 90% of them singletons. Sequences were derived from peripheral blood, sampled on day 0 of AZD1222 vaccination. These TCRs come from an adult in good health.

This clone has just one count. A read error may account for a junction end that differs from germline. This chain connects TRBV7-7 to TRBJ2-5, with D hard to call. Germline V gene data show CDR1 as SSHAT and CDR2 as FNYEAQ (reference sequence). The CDR3 is 14 amino acids. The CDR3 DNA reads as TGTGCTAGCAGCTTAATAGAAATGGGGGAGACCCAGTACTTC. Its protein product is CASSLIEMGETQYF.

This clone turned up a few times. The V call is TRBV11-3, the J call TRBJ1-6; 9 bases fit TRBD1. With 5 bases clipped from V and 1 base from J, the junction kept 6 bases outside the gene matches. CDR3 length: 17 amino acids. Germline CDR1 and CDR2: SGHNT and YENEEA. The CDR3 DNA reads TGTGCCAGCAGCCTCGGGACAGGGAGTTCCTATAATTCACCCCTCCACTTT. Its protein product is CASSLGTGSSYNSPLHF.

The chain is built from TRBV11-2 and TRBJ2-1; D remains unclear. Germline V lookup: CDR1 SGHAT, CDR2 FQNNGV. Trimming pared 1 base from V and 4 bases from J, leaving 11 bases between. The CDR3 extends over 15 amino acids. The CDR3, as DNA: TGTGCCAGCAGCTTAGGGGTTAGCCCTTACAATGAGCAGTTCTTC. It yields the protein CASSLGVSPYNEQFF.

V gene TRBV28 combines with J gene TRBJ1-2; TRBD1 is a possible D gene (6 bases). The CDR3 spans 15 residues. V was clipped by 3 bases and J by 7 bases, with 18 bases between them. CDR1 and CDR2 from the germline V gene are MDHEN and SYDVKM. The CDR3: CASSLRQEKKGGYTF. In DNA, the CDR3 is TGTGCCAGCAGTTTGCGACAGGAGAAGAAGGGTGGCTACACCTTC.

CDR3 region: CASSPGTISSYNSPLHF. The CDR3 coding sequence is TGTGCCAGCAGCCCGGGCACGATTAGCTCCTATAATTCACCCCTCCACTTT. The chain is built from TRBV7-9 and TRBJ1-6; unclear D gene. This CDR3 is built from 17 residues. V lost 5 bases and J lost 0, with 14 bases in between. Germline-derived CDR1 and CDR2 are SEHNR and FQNEAQ (reference sequence).

The chain has TRBV28 and TRBJ1-1; D not certain. Germline CDR1 MDHEN, CDR2 SYDVKM. The CDR3 covers 14 residues. V lost 7 bases, J lost 8 bases, and 20 bases lay in between. The CDR3 spells CASTSHLGAVEAFF. The CDR3 nucleotides read TGTGCCAGCACTTCCCACCTGGGAGCCGTCGAAGCTTTCTTT.

The rearrangement joins TRBV5-1 to TRBJ2-7; 8 bases match TRBD2. The CDR3 spans 15 residues. The V gene's germline CDR1 is SGHRS and CDR2 YFSETQ. The J segment lost 5 bases and the V segment lost 4 bases, leaving 11 bases of the junction unmatched. The CDR3 loop is CASSRLASEVDEQYF. CDR3 coding DNA: TGCGCCAGCAGCCGACTAGCGTCGGAGGTCGACGAGCAGTACTTC.

V is TRBV7-2 and J is TRBJ1-5; 12 bases are a match to TRBD1. Germline CDR1 reads SGHTA; CDR2 reads FQGNSA. Losses at the gene ends were 4 bases for V and 6 bases for J; bases not matched to a gene: 7. There are 16 residues in the CDR3. This chain's CDR3 is CASSSYGTGGGQPQHF. The CDR3 DNA sequence: TGTGCCAGCAGCTCCTACGGGACAGGGGGCGGTCAGCCCCAGCATTTT. The variable domain in full, with the rest retrieved from reference TRBV7-2 and TRBJ1-5, is GAGVSQSPSNKVTEKGKDVELRCDPISGHTALYWYRQSLGQGLEFLIYFQGNSAPDKSGLPSDRFSAERTGGSVSTLTIQRTQQEDSAVYLCASSSYGTGGGQPQHFGDGTRLSIL.

This sequence joins TRBV6-2 or TRBV6-3 and TRBJ1-4; unclear D gene. The CDR3 totals 14 residues. Germline CDR1 is MNHEY and CDR2 is SVGEGT. The V and J ends lost 0 bases and 14 bases respectively, with 16 bases between them. CDR3 DNA: TGTGCCAGCAGTTACTCGGTTGCGGCCTTATATCTGTTTTTT. Encoded protein: CASSYSVAALYLFF.

This chain links TRBV28 with TRBJ1-1; D is uncertain. The CDR3 is 13 amino acids. V was pared by 10 bases and J by 1 base, with 13 bases between. Germline loops: CDR1 MDHEN, CDR2 SYDVKM. CDR3 sequence reads: CATIRRPNTEAFF. The CDR3 nucleotides read TGTGCCACCATTCGCCGTCCGAACACTGAAGCTTTCTTT.

This clone showed up just a few times. The chain links TRBV19 to TRBJ1-2; 9 nucleotides match TRBD1. The germline V gene encodes CDR1 LNHDA and CDR2 SQIVND (reference sequence). The CDR3 is 15 amino acids. V trimming: 3 bases; J trimming: 8 bases; junction bases outside the gene matches: 10. CDR3 sequence: CASSIIGTGYKGYTF. CDR3 nucleotide sequence: TGTGCCAGTAGTATCATCGGGACAGGGTATAAAGGCTACACCTTC.

The chain links TRBV9 to TRBJ1-5, with 12 bases that match TRBD1. CDR3 size: 16 residues. From germline, CDR1 is SGDLS and CDR2 YYNGEE. V shed 4 bases, J shed 5 bases, and the junction held 7 bases outside the gene matches. In DNA form, the CDR3 reads TGTGCCAGCAGCCAAGGGACAGGGGGCTTCGATCAGCCCCAGCATTTT. It is translated as CASSQGTGGFDQPQHF.

Comment on this clone: Distinct nucleotide sequences in the sample also encode this CDR3. The chain uses TRBV29-1 and TRBJ2-7; 7 nucleotides agree with TRBD1. The CDR3 covers 12 residues. Germline-derived CDR1 and CDR2 are SQVTM and ANQGSEA. The junction had 4 bases not matched to a gene; V was cut back by 6 bases and J by 2 bases. CDR3 nucleotide sequence: TGCAGCGTGGAGACAGGGACCTACGAGCAGTACTTC. Translation gives CSVETGTYEQYF.

The chain links TRBV19 to TRBJ1-5, with D unclear. V was pared by 5 bases and J by 7 bases, with 15 bases between. Germline CDR1 LNHDA, CDR2 SQIVND (reference sequence). The CDR3 length is 14 residues. The CDR3 region is CASSLGSAGQPQHF. The CDR3 region has the DNA TGTGCCAGTAGTTTGGGGTCTGCGGGGCAGCCCCAGCATTTT.

V usage is TRBV5-6 and J usage is TRBJ2-7; 7 bases are a match to TRBD2. The CDR3 has 14 residues. CDR1 and CDR2 from the germline V gene are SGHDT and YYEEEE. The junction had 10 bases not matched to a gene; V was cut back by 4 bases and J by 6 bases. CDR3 nucleotides: TGTGCCAGCAGCCGGGGGGACTCTTATAGCGAGCAGTACTTC. This codes for CASSRGDSYSEQYF.

The rearrangement links TRBV6-2 or TRBV6-3 to TRBJ2-6; D not certain. There are 14 residues in the CDR3. Germline V gene lookup returns CDR1 MNHEY and CDR2 SVGEGT. The ends were cut back, 3 bases at V and 1 base at J, with 4 bases in the middle. CDR3 nucleotide sequence: TGTGCCAGCAGTTATTTGTCTGGGGCCAACGTCCTGACTTTC. The encoded protein is CASSYLSGANVLTF.

This clone was recorded once. This chain uses TRBV10-3 with TRBJ1-1; 7 nucleotides agree with TRBD1. This CDR3 is built from 14 residues. Unmatched junction bases numbered 9, after V lost 7 bases and J lost 4 bases. CDR1 is ENHRY and CDR2 is SYGVKD in the germline V gene. Here the CDR3 reads CAITPTGWSTEAFF. For the CDR3, the DNA is TGTGCCATCACCCCGACAGGGTGGAGCACTGAAGCTTTCTTT.

The chain is built from TRBV5-4 and TRBJ1-2; TRBD1 might be the D (6 bases). The V gene lost 5 bases and the J gene lost 4 bases, with 18 bases spanning the gap. From germline, CDR1 is SGHNT and CDR2 YYREEE (reference sequence). CDR3 length: 15 residues. The CDR3 region is CASRRAGEGGYGYTF. The CDR3 DNA sequence: TGTGCCAGCAGGCGTGCAGGGGAGGGTGGCTATGGCTACACCTTC.

Only one count was recorded for this clone. The V gene is TRBV19, the J gene TRBJ1-1; D unclear. The V gene lost 4 bases and the J gene lost 3 bases, with 6 bases spanning the gap. The germline CDR1 and CDR2 sequences are LNHDA and SQIVND (reference sequence). There are 12 residues in the CDR3. The CDR3 spells CASSNLDTEAFF. The CDR3 nucleotides read TGTGCCAGTAGTAACCTCGACACTGAAGCTTTCTTT.

This chain uses TRBV4-1 with TRBJ2-2; D is uncertain. Per germline, CDR1 MGHRA and CDR2 YSYEKL. The CDR3 spans 17 residues. Trimming took 0 bases from V and 6 from J, leaving 17 bases between them. CDR3 DNA: TGCGCCAGCAGCCAAGATGAGGCTAGAGGCTACCCCGGGGAGCTGTTTTTT. Protein product: CASSQDEARGYPGELFF.